This TCR beta chain was found in a study of T cell responses to AZD1222 COVID-19 vaccine. Study-wide points: Clonal diversity was possibly underestimated, and white British individuals and females predominated among donors.

Only in-frame clones appear in the TCRdb table, and some are missing; sequencing was by immunoSEQ multiplex PCR. The table has some 130,000 clones, 93% seen once. The V and J ends lost 0 bases and 10 bases respectively, with 18 bases between them. The CDR3 extends over 15 amino acids. Germline V gene data show CDR1 as LGHNA and CDR2 as YNFKEQ. This clone was seen just once. The antigen remains undetermined. The TCR sequence derives from an adult in good health. The chain is built from TRBV4-2 and TRBJ1-1; D is uncertain. Sequences were derived from peripheral blood, sampled on day 0 of AZD1222 vaccination. The CDR3 sequence: CASSQDSGLQPLAFF. In nucleotides, the CDR3 is TGTGCCAGCAGCCAAGACTCGGGTCTCCAGCCCCTAGCTTTCTTT.